This note documents a single TCR beta chain sequence. Antigen: not known. V was cut by 7 bases and J by 6 bases, with 13 bases left in between. This CDR3 spans 13 amino acids. Germline V gene sequence: CDR1 MNHNS, CDR2 SASEGT. This entry is derived from a study of shared clonotypes between healthy human individuals. Study summary: Aged 18 to 49, the donors were a couple of women and a few men.

Original methodology: With immunoSEQ giving junction-only sequences and no quality scores, filtering differed. The method was immunoSEQ multiplex PCR; TCRdb's version includes in-frame clones alone and lacks a portion of them. Clone size and V and J calls were adopted from that table, with D and trimming inferred from the DNA. The data show around 1.9 million clones, with 93% seen just once and roughly 1.7% held by the top ten. Overall study results and limits: Clonotypes not shared had lower generation probabilities than those common to all four donors.

CD8 cells regarded as naive lacked CD45RO, were positively chosen for CCR7, and omitted terminally differentiated effector memory CD45RA+ cells. The rearrangement joins TRBV6-1 to TRBJ1-5, with TRBD1 as a possible D gene (6 bases). The clonotype was recovered from a man between 18 and 35 years old in good health. Some clones in this sample may be carry-over from other donors' samples. The sequenced sample consisted of naive CD8+ T cells from PBMCs. The CDR3 protein is CASTPRGGQPQHF. The CDR3 DNA reads TGTGCCAGCACCCCCAGGGGAGGTCAGCCCCAGCATTTT.